This is a list of T cell receptor beta chains from one sample in a study of identical twins. MiXCR, applied by TCRdb to the 5' RACE reads, yields one record per CDR3 protein. Of approximately 630,000 distinct CDR3 sequences listed, under 8.5% are singletons. These data were also filed under a second study, of yellow fever vaccine responses in identical twins.

Material for sequencing was PBMCs. Receptor source: a woman aged 18 to 35 in good health. The CDR3 runs from the conserved cysteine through the conserved F or W. A D gene is named only where the DNA matches it firmly. Rows may omit the clone size; those that give it use once, few, many or a size class.

D gene	V gene	J gene	clone size	CDR3 DNA	CDR3 protein
TRBD2	TRBV15	TRBJ2-4	.	TGTGCCACCAGCAGAGCCGCGGGGGGCCCGGTGGAAGCCAAAAACATTCAGTACTTC	CATSRAAGGPVEAKNIQYF
.	TRBV5-5	TRBJ1-6	many	TGTGCCAGCAGTTTAGGAGGGTATAATTCACCCCTCCACTTT	CASSLGGYNSPLHF
.	TRBV2	TRBJ1-1	many	TGTGCCAGCGGCGAGTTGAACACTGAAGCTTTCTTT	CASGELNTEAFF
TRBD2	TRBV20-1	TRBJ2-1	.	TGCAGTGCTAGGGGGCCTAGCGGGAGCTACAATGAGCAGTTCTTC	CSARGPSGSYNEQFF
.	TRBV2	TRBJ1-5	.	TGTGCCAGCAGTGAGGGGCAGGGTGATCAGCCCCAGCATTTT	CASSEGQGDQPQHF
.	TRBV13	TRBJ2-7	.	TGTGCCAGCAGCCTCTCGTCCGGGAGACGCTCCTACGAGCAGTACTTC	CASSLSSGRRSYEQYF
TRBD1	TRBV20-1	TRBJ2-5	.	TGCAGTGCTCAAATTCCCGACAGGGGGCCTGGGGAGACCCAGTACTTC	CSAQIPDRGPGETQYF
TRBD1	TRBV12-3/TRBV12-4	TRBJ1-2	many	TGTGCCAGCAGTTTTAGGGACAGGGTGTTGTATGGCTACACCTTC	CASSFRDRVLYGYTF
.	TRBV6-5	TRBJ2-4	.	TGTGCCAGCAGATCCTCCCCTGCGGGAAACATTCAGTACTTC	CASRSSPAGNIQYF
TRBD2	TRBV6-5	TRBJ2-1	.	TGTGCCAGCAGTTATGTCAGCGGGGGATACAATGAGCAGTTCTTC	CASSYVSGGYNEQFF
.	TRBV24-1	TRBJ2-1	many	TGTGCCACCAGTGATTCGGGTGGGTCCTACAATGAGCAGTTCTTC	CATSDSGGSYNEQFF
.	TRBV20-1	TRBJ2-5	few	TGCAGTGCTGTTACTCAGATCCGGGGGAAAGAAGAGACCCAGTACTTC	CSAVTQIRGKEETQYF
.	TRBV5-1	TRBJ1-1	.	TGCGCCAGCAGCCCCGGGGGACAGAACACTGAAGCTTTCTTT	CASSPGGQNTEAFF
.	TRBV3-1	TRBJ2-7	many	TGTGCCAGCAGCCAAGAAGGCAGCGGCCCCGGGGGCGAGCAGTACTTC	CASSQEGSGPGGEQYF
TRBD1	TRBV15	TRBJ1-2	many	TGTGCCACCAGCCCTCGGGACAGGCGGGGTGGCTACACCTTC	CATSPRDRRGGYTF
.	TRBV6-5	TRBJ2-5	many	TGTGCCAGCAGTTTCAAATCCCACCAGGTTACCCAGTACTTC	CASSFKSHQVTQYF
.	TRBV4-1	TRBJ2-4	many	TGCGCCAGCAGCGACAGATCCAAAAACATTCAGTACTTC	CASSDRSKNIQYF
.	TRBV7-2	TRBJ2-3	few	TGTGCCAGCAGCTTAGGTCGGCTAGGCACAGATACGCAGTATTTT	CASSLGRLGTDTQYF
TRBD1	TRBV5-1	TRBJ1-2	many	TGCGCCAGCAGCCGGGACAGGGACTATGGCTACACCTTC	CASSRDRDYGYTF
.	TRBV12-3/TRBV12-4	TRBJ1-5	few	TGTGCCAGCAGTTTCGGAGAGGTGAATCAGCCCCAGCATTTT	CASSFGEVNQPQHF
.	TRBV6-5	TRBJ1-5	many	TGTGCCAGCCGGTCGAGCAATCAGCCCCAGCATTTT	CASRSSNQPQHF
.	TRBV7-9	TRBJ2-7	few	TGTGCCAGCAGCTTAGTTAGTTCCGAGCAGTACTTC	CASSLVSSEQYF
.	TRBV11-2	TRBJ2-7	.	TGTGCCAGCAGCTTTAGCGGGGACAGCTCCTACGAGCAGTACTTC	CASSFSGDSSYEQYF
TRBD1	TRBV6-1	TRBJ2-1	many	TGTGCCAGCCGGGACAGGGGCAAATACAATGAGCAGTTCTTC	CASRDRGKYNEQFF
TRBD1	TRBV5-1	TRBJ2-2	.	TGCGCCAGCGACCCGACAGGGGCTAACGGGGAGCTGTTTTTT	CASDPTGANGELFF
.	TRBV21-1	TRBJ2-1	.	TGTGCCAGCAGCAAAAGGGACCCCACGAGCTCCTACAATGAGCAGTTCTTC	CASSKRDPTSSYNEQFF
.	TRBV21-1	TRBJ1-2	many	TGTGCCAGCAGCAGGTGGGCCGAACTTGGCTATGGCTACACCTTC	CASSRWAELGYGYTF
TRBD2	TRBV20-1	TRBJ2-3	few	TGCAGTGCTAGAGATATGGAGCTAGCGGGGGACCCAGATACGCAGTATTTT	CSARDMELAGDPDTQYF